The text below deals with one T cell receptor (beta chain). Its antigen is undetermined. Primers: 60 Vbeta forward and 13 Jbeta reverse. Method: immunoSEQ multiplex PCR; TCRdb's copy keeps in-frame clones and lacks some. Of about 210,000 clones listed, around 90% were seen once; the top ten hold approximately 0.98%. Germline V gene sequence: CDR1 SGHTA, CDR2 FQGNSA. The germline V and J ends were trimmed by 5 bases and 6 bases, with 15 bases remaining between them. This CDR3 spans 14 amino acids. The data were taken from a study of cytomegalovirus exposure and HLA in healthy donors. Whole-study findings and limits: Most sequenced TCRs were rare (though some public TCRs occurred in many donors).

Sequenced material: PBMCs. This sequence joins TRBV7-2 and TRBJ2-3; TRBD1 might be the D (5 bases). The TCR sequence derives from a boy younger than 10 in good health and CMV-seronegative. CDR3 in DNA: TGTGCCAGCAGCGGCCAAAGGGGATTGGATACGCAGTATTTT. It encodes CASSGQRGLDTQYF.